Following are 8 T cell receptor beta chains from one sample sequenced in a study of early T cells in non-severe SARS-CoV-2 infection. TCRdb used MiXCR to reprocess the 5' RACE reads, holding one entry per CDR3 protein. This table holds some 48,000 distinct CDR3 sequences, about 13% found once. Sequenced sample: whole blood. These receptors originate from an adult who was a healthcare worker with PCR-confirmed SARS-CoV-2 infection or an uninfected control (not recorded which).

In its sample, this clonotype was seen many times. The CDR3 DNA is TGTGCCAGCAGTAAGGGGGGGACTAGCGTGTACGAGCAGTACTTC. It is translated as CASSKGGTSVYEQYF. This chain uses TRBV7-6 with TRBJ2-7, with 10 bases identical to TRBD2. V lost 6 bases to trimming and J lost 4 bases; unmatched junction nucleotides: 9. The CDR3 runs to 15 residues. Germline-derived CDR1 and CDR2 are SGHVS and FNYEAQ.

This clonotype has just a few counts. The chain has TRBV15 and TRBJ2-2, with 9 bases lining up with TRBD1. In germline, CDR1 is LNHNV, CDR2 YYDKDF (reference sequence). The CDR3 sequence is 16 residues long. Trimming took 4 bases from V and 4 from J; bases not matched to a gene: 7. The CDR3 loop reads CATSNLQGASTGELFF. The CDR3 region has the DNA TGTGCCACCAGCAACCTACAGGGGGCTAGCACCGGGGAGCTGTTTTTT.

The rearrangement joins TRBV5-1 to TRBJ1-2, with D unclear. The germline V and J ends were trimmed by 4 bases and 2 bases, with 12 bases remaining between them. The CDR3 has 14 residues. CDR1 is SGHRS and CDR2 is YFSETQ in the germline V gene. CDR3 sequence (DNA): TGCGCCAGCAGCCACGACGCGGAGAACTATGGCTACACCTTC. Amino acids: CASSHDAENYGYTF.

The sample holds a few counts of this clonotype. The chain joins TRBV28 to TRBJ2-1; 8 bases agree with TRBD2. Germline lookup yields CDR1 MDHEN and CDR2 SYDVKM. The trim removed 10 bases at V and 6 bases at J, leaving 8 bases unmatched. This CDR3 comprises 13 residues. The CDR3 loop is CATQLADPNEQFF. DNA for the CDR3: TGTGCCACCCAACTAGCGGACCCCAATGAGCAGTTCTTC.

This clonotype was picked up one time. The chain uses TRBV6-5 and TRBJ1-2; the D is unclear. The CDR3 is 14 amino acids. Per the germline V gene, CDR1 is MNHEY and CDR2 is SVGAGI. V lost 5 bases and J lost 0, with 10 bases in between. This chain's CDR3 is CASSARETNYGYTF. The DNA for the CDR3 is TGTGCCAGCAGTGCCAGAGAGACTAACTATGGCTACACCTTC.

This clonotype has a handful of counts. V usage is TRBV3-1 and J usage is TRBJ2-7; a possible D gene is TRBD1 (6 bases). This CDR3 has 15 amino acids. V lost 4 bases, J lost 4 bases, and 17 bases lay in between. CDR1 LGHDT and CDR2 YNNKEL come from the germline V gene (reference sequence). The CDR3 bases are TGTGCCAGCAGCCTTTCTTCCCAGGGGTTGTACGAGCAGTACTTC. This sequence encodes CASSLSSQGLYEQYF.

This clonotype occurred a few times. The chain couples TRBV6-5 to TRBJ1-1; D not resolved. Germline V gives CDR1 MNHEY, CDR2 SVGAGI. The CDR3 extends over 15 amino acids. V lost 2 bases to trimming and J lost 3 bases, with 13 bases between them. CDR3 residues: CASSYSRVPDTEAFF. CDR3 DNA: TGTGCCAGCAGTTACAGCCGGGTTCCAGACACTGAAGCTTTCTTT.

This clonotype was detected ten times or more. V usage is TRBV12-3 or TRBV12-4 and J usage is TRBJ2-5; TRBD1 might be the D (6 bases). This CDR3 is 13 amino acids long. V gave up 5 bases and J gave up 8 bases, with 15 bases separating them. The CDR3 sequence is CASSGTYRDTQYF. As DNA, the CDR3 is TGTGCCAGCAGTGGCACCTACAGGGACACCCAGTACTTC.